A selection of T cell receptor beta chains follows, all from one sample in a study of T-cell memory formation after mild COVID-19. TCRdb called the 5' RACE reads again in MiXCR, with one record for every CDR3 protein. The sample includes some 150,000 distinct CDR3 sequences, 19% of them seen just once. The specimen was PBMCs or a T cell subset sorted from them (not recorded which). Receptors were obtained from an adult woman who had mild COVID-19 (a few samples of this study predate the infection). Cell type and time point are not known. Each CDR3 is given with its conserved first and last residue. A D gene is named only where the DNA matches it firmly. Size tells how often a clone was seen (once, few, many) or the class of an expanded clone, and some rows leave it out.

TRBJ2-1 | 15 | NA | TRBV3-1 | NA | TGTGCCAGCAGCCGCCTGACTAGCTCCTACAATGAGCAGTTCTTC | CASSRLTSSYNEQFF
TRBJ2-1 | 15 | NA | TRBV12-3/TRBV12-4 | NA | TGTGCCAGCAGTTTACGCAGTGTCTCCTACAATGAGCAGTTCTTC | CASSLRSVSYNEQFF
TRBJ2-7 | 16 | TRBD2 | TRBV7-2 | few | TGTGCCAGCAGCTTGTCTAGCGGGAGGATGCCCTACGAGCAGTACTTC | CASSLSSGRMPYEQYF
TRBJ2-7 | 11 | TRBD1 | TRBV20-1 | NA | TGCAGTGCTAGAGGACAGGGGTTAGCTGTCTTC | CSARGQGLAVF
TRBJ1-1 | 12 | NA | TRBV29-1 | NA | TGCAGCGGAAGGGCATTGAACACTGAAGCTTTCTTT | CSGRALNTEAFF
TRBJ2-1 | 15 | NA | TRBV7-6 | few | TGTGCCAGCAGCTTAGAGTCGGGGTCCTACAATGAGCAGTTCTTC | CASSLESGSYNEQFF
TRBJ2-3 | 14 | NA | TRBV12-3/TRBV12-4 | many | TGTGCCAGCAGTTTAGGACTCGGCACAGATACGCAGTATTTT | CASSLGLGTDTQYF
TRBJ2-1 | 15 | TRBD2 | TRBV3-1 | NA | TGTGCCAGCAGCCAAGCGGGACTAAAAAGAGATGAGCAGTTCTTC | CASSQAGLKRDEQFF
TRBJ1-2 | 15 | TRBD1 | TRBV5-6 | NA | TGTGCCAGCAGCCGTGACAGGGGGCTAAGGGATGGCTACACCTTC | CASSRDRGLRDGYTF
TRBJ1-1 | 14 | TRBD1 | TRBV5-1 | few | TGCGCCAGCAGCTTGATTCAGGGGGCAGGTGAAGCTTTCTTT | CASSLIQGAGEAFF
TRBJ2-7 | 17 | TRBD2 | TRBV6-5 | NA | TGTGCCAGCAGTTACTCGGGACTAGCGGGGGAGTCCTACGAGCAGTACTTC | CASSYSGLAGESYEQYF
TRBJ2-1 | 13 | NA | TRBV28 | NA | TGTGCCAGCACCAACCCCCAGGGAACCAAGTCGTTCTTC | CASTNPQGTKSFF
TRBJ2-3 | 13 | NA | TRBV7-9 | NA | TGTGCCAGCAGCCAAGCCTCTTACGATACGCAGTATTTT | CASSQASYDTQYF
TRBJ1-5 | 17 | NA | TRBV4-1 | NA | TGCGCCAGCAGCCAACCCCAGGACAGAGGCAGCAATCAGCCCCAGCATTTT | CASSQPQDRGSNQPQHF
TRBJ1-1 | 14 | TRBD1 | TRBV12-3/TRBV12-4 | few | TGTGCCAGCACCAGACAGGGGATGAACACTGAAGCTTTCTTT | CASTRQGMNTEAFF
TRBJ2-1 | 15 | TRBD2 | TRBV7-3 | few | TGTGCCAGCAGCTTAATAGCGGGGGGTTACAATGAGCAGTTCTTC | CASSLIAGGYNEQFF
TRBJ1-2 | 12 | NA | TRBV6-1 | few | TGTGCCTCCTTCCGGGACTTCTATGGCTACACCTTC | CASFRDFYGYTF
TRBJ2-7 | 14 | NA | TRBV7-8 | few | TGTGCCAGCAGCTTAGGGAGACGCTCCTACGAGCAGTACTTC | CASSLGRRSYEQYF
TRBJ2-1 | 15 | NA | TRBV7-3 | few | TGTGCCAGCAGCCCGGGATTGATCTCATACAATGAGCAGTTCTTC | CASSPGLISYNEQFF
TRBJ2-1 | 15 | TRBD2 | TRBV4-2 | NA | TGTGCCAGCAGCCCCGAACCGGGAGGTCTGATTGAGCAGTTCTTC | CASSPEPGGLIEQFF
TRBJ1-3 | 14 | NA | TRBV29-1 | NA | TGCAGCGTTGAACAGGGTGGGGTTGGAAACACCATATATTTT | CSVEQGGVGNTIYF
TRBJ2-7 | 15 | NA | TRBV7-2 | few | TGTGCCAGCAGCTTAGGGTGGGGGGTCCTCTACGAGCAGTACTTC | CASSLGWGVLYEQYF
TRBJ2-7 | 12 | NA | TRBV30 | few | TGTGCCTGGAGTGTAGAGCGCTACGAGCAGTACTTC | CAWSVERYEQYF
TRBJ1-5 | 16 | NA | TRBV10-3 | NA | TGTGCCATCAGCGGGACTCCGGTGGGTGTAGATCAGCCCCAGCATTTT | CAISGTPVGVDQPQHF
TRBJ2-2 | 16 | TRBD1 | TRBV20-1 | NA | TGCAGTGCCCCGGACAGGGGGCGACGAAGCACCGGGGAGCTGTTTTTT | CSAPDRGRRSTGELFF
TRBJ2-3 | 16 | TRBD2 | TRBV20-1 | few | TGCAGTGCTAGAGCCCCTGGTAGCGGGAGTGGTTATACGCAGTATTTT | CSARAPGSGSGYTQYF
TRBJ2-7 | 15 | TRBD1 | TRBV10-3 | NA | TGTGCCATCAGTGACCGGGACAGGGGATCCTACGAGCAGTACTTC | CAISDRDRGSYEQYF
TRBJ2-5 | 15 | TRBD2 | TRBV28 | few | TGTGCCAGCAGTATCACTCTAGCGGGAGTGGAGACCCAGTACTTC | CASSITLAGVETQYF
TRBJ1-5 | 15 | TRBD1 | TRBV6-1 | NA | TGTGCCAGCACACGACAGGGCCCCGCTACTCAGCCCCAGCATTTT | CASTRQGPATQPQHF
TRBJ1-3 | 18 | TRBD1 | TRBV29-1 | NA | TGCAGCGTTGAGTTTCCATTAGGGACAGCGAACTCTGGAAACACCATATATTTT | CSVEFPLGTANSGNTIYF
TRBJ2-3 | 13 | NA | TRBV12-3/TRBV12-4 | NA | TGTGCCAGCAAAGGACAGTACACAGATACGCAGTATTTT | CASKGQYTDTQYF
TRBJ1-1 | 15 | NA | TRBV20-1 | NA | TGCAGTGCTAGACGCTATTCGACAGGTTTAAGTGAAGCTTTCTTT | CSARRYSTGLSEAFF
TRBJ2-2 | 15 | NA | TRBV7-2 | few | TGTGCCAGTCTGACAGAGCCTGCGGGCACCGGGGAGCTGTTTTTT | CASLTEPAGTGELFF
TRBJ2-2 | 16 | TRBD2 | TRBV7-9 | NA | TGTGCCAGCAGCTTAGATCCGGGAGGACTCACCGGGGAGCTGTTTTTT | CASSLDPGGLTGELFF
TRBJ1-2 | 15 | NA | TRBV5-5 | NA | TGTGCCAGCAGCTGGGACGTAGGGAATCGGGATGGCTACACCTTC | CASSWDVGNRDGYTF
TRBJ2-3 | 15 | NA | TRBV4-3 | NA | TGCGCCAGCAGCCAAGGACCCAGGTCGCCAGATACGCAGTATTTT | CASSQGPRSPDTQYF
TRBJ2-1 | 13 | NA | TRBV3-1 | few | TGTGCCAGCAGCCAAGCCCCACACAATGAGCAGTTCTTC | CASSQAPHNEQFF
TRBJ1-5 | 12 | TRBD1 | TRBV29-1 | NA | TGCAGCGTTGTTACAGGGGATCAGCCCCAGCATTTT | CSVVTGDQPQHF